One sample yielded the 7 T cell receptor beta chains listed below, sequenced in a study of OX40 agonist ivuxolimab in advanced cancers. TCRdb keeps only in-frame clones here, not all; method: immunoSEQ multiplex PCR. The repertoire holds roughly 79,000 clones, less than 95% seen once, with around 1.5% in the top ten. Specimen: CD4+ or CD8+ T cells sorted from blood, collected in a trial of the OX40 agonist ivuxolimab. These receptors all stem from an adult with an advanced solid tumor such as melanoma, head and neck, liver or kidney cancer.

The rearrangement uses TRBV28 and TRBJ2-2, with no clear D. V lost 5 bases to trimming and J lost 4 bases, with 5 bases between them. The V gene's germline CDR1 is MDHEN and CDR2 SYDVKM. This CDR3 region has 12 residues. The CDR3 region is CASSPGTGELFF. Here the CDR3 DNA reads TGTGCCAGCAGTCCCGGCACCGGGGAGCTGTTTTTT.

This clone was recorded only once. V gene TRBV9 combines with J gene TRBJ2-7; D gene unclear. The germline V and J ends were trimmed by 4 bases and 0 bases, with 11 bases remaining between them. Germline CDR1 and CDR2: SGDLS and YYNGEE. The CDR3 consists of 14 residues. DNA for the CDR3: TGTGCCAGCAGCCCAGACCCGAGCTCCTACGAGCAGTACTTC. Translation: CASSPDPSSYEQYF.

The V call is TRBV7-9, the J call TRBJ1-1, with 9 bases that match TRBD1. Trimming at V came to 5 bases and at J to 2 bases, leaving 6 bases not matched to a gene. Germline lookup yields CDR1 SEHNR and CDR2 FQNEAQ (reference sequence). This CDR3 has 15 amino acids. The CDR3: CASSKQGASNTEAFF. The CDR3 DNA follows: TGTGCCAGCAGCAAACAGGGGGCGTCTAACACTGAAGCTTTCTTT.

This chain's CDR3 is CASTLTGKGTDTQYF. In nucleotides, the CDR3 is TGTGCCAGCACCCTGACAGGGAAGGGAACAGATACGCAGTATTTT. This chain uses TRBV28 with TRBJ2-3, with 7 bases fitting TRBD1. The CDR3 is 15 residues long. V trimming: 7 bases; J trimming: 3 bases; junction bases outside the gene matches: 10. Germline V lookup: CDR1 MDHEN, CDR2 SYDVKM.

This chain links TRBV15 with TRBJ2-2, with 9 bases matching TRBD1. The CDR3 consists of 13 residues. Germline assignment: CDR1 LNHNV and CDR2 YYDKDF (reference sequence). V shed 8 bases and J 5 bases; nucleotides not matched to a gene: 3. CDR3 nucleotides: TGTGCCACCGGGACAGGGTCGACCGGGGAGCTGTTTTTT. The encoded protein is CATGTGSTGELFF.

This sequence joins TRBV2 and TRBJ1-5, with D hard to call. The germline V and J ends were trimmed by 1 base and 6 bases, with 13 bases remaining between them. The CDR3 has 15 amino acids. CDR1 SNHLY and CDR2 FYNNEI come from the germline V gene. The CDR3 nucleotides are TGTGCCAGCAGTGAAGTCCTGGACCCCTCTCAGCCCCAGCATTTT. Translating it yields CASSEVLDPSQPQHF.

V and J are TRBV6-1 and TRBJ2-7; D gene uncertain. CDR3 length: 12 amino acids. The ends were cut back, 6 bases at V and 7 bases at J, with 13 bases in the middle. Germline loops: CDR1 MNHNS, CDR2 SASEGT. CDR3 DNA sequence: TGTGCCAGCAGAGACTTAGTTCGGGAGCAGTACTTC. Translated: CASRDLVREQYF.